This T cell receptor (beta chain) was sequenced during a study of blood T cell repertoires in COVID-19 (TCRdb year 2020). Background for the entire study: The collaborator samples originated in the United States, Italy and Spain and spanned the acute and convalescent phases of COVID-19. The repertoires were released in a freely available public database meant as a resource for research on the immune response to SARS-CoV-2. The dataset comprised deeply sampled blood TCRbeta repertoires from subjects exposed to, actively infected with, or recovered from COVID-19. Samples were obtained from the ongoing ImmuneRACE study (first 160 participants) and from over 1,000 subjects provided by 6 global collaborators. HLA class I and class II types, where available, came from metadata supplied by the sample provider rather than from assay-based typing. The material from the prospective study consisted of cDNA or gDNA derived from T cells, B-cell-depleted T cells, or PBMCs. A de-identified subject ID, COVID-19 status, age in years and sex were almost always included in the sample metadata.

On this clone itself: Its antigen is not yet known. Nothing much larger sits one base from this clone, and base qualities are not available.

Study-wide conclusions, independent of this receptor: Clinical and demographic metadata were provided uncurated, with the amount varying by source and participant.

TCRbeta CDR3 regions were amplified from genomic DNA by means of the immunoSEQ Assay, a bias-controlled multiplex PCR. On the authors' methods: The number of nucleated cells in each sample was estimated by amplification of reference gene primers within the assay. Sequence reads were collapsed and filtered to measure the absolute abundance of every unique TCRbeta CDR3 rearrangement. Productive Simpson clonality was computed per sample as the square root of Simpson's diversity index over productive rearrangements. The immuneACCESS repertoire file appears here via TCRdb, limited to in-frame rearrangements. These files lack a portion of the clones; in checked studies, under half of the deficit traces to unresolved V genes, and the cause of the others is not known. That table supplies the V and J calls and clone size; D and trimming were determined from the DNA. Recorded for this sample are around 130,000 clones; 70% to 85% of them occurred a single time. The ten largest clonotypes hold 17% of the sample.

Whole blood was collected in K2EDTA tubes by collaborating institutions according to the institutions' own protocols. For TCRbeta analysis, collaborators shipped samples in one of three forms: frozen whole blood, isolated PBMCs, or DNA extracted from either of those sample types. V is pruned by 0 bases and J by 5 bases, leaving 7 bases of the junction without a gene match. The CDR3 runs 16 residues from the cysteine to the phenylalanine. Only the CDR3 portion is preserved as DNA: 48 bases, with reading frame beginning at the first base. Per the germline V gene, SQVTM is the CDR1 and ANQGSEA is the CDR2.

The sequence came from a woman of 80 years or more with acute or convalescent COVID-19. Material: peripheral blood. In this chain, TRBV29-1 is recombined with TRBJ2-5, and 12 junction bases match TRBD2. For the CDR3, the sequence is CSVEDPLAGGGETQYF. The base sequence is TGCAGCGTTGAAGATCCTCTAGCGGGAGGGGGTGAGACCCAGTACTTC.